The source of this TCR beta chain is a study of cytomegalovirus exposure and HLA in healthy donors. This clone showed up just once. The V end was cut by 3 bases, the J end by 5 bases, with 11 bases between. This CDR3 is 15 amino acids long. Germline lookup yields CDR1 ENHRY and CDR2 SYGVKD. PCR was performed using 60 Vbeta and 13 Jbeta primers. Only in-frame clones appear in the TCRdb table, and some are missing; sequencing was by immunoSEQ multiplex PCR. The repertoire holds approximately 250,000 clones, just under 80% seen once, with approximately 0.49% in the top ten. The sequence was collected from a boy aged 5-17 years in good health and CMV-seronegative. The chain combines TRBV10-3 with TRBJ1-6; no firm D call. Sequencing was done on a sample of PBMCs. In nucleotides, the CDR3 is TGTGCCATCAGTGAACAGAGCAGCCATAATTCACCCCTCCACTTT. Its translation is CAISEQSSHNSPLHF.